Presented here are 15 T cell receptor beta chains from one specimen sequenced in a study of breast tumors, draining lymph nodes, adjacent tissues. Axillary draining lymph nodes of breast cancer patients supplied the node samples. TCRdb called the multiplex PCR reads again in MiXCR, with one record for every CDR3 protein. The sample contains roughly 80,000 distinct CDR3 sequences, roughly 19% of which appear only once. Sequenced material: axillary lymph node tissue. The receptors shown here come from a female donor with breast cancer. Some clones in this sample may be carry-over from other donors' samples.

This clonotype was seen repeatedly, ten times or more. V gene TRBV7-9 combines with J gene TRBJ2-2; D remains ambiguous. CDR1 and CDR2 (germline): SEHNR, FQNEAQ (reference sequence). Trimming took off 4 bases at V and 2 bases at J, with 8 bases between the two ends. There are 14 residues in the CDR3. The CDR3 DNA reads as TGTGCCAGCAGCTCCAGCCGAAACACCGGGGAGCTGTTTTTT. Protein product: CASSSSRNTGELFF.

The sample holds many counts of this clonotype. J is TRBJ1-3 and V is TRBV2, with D possibly matching TRBD1 (6 bases). The CDR3 is made up of 16 amino acids. Trimming took 1 base from V and 4 from J, leaving 14 bases between them. Germline CDR1 and CDR2: SNHLY and FYNNEI. CDR3 in amino acids: CASSEVIRGRGNTIYF. The CDR3 coding sequence is TGTGCCAGCAGTGAAGTTATCAGGGGAAGGGGAAACACCATATATTTT.

This clonotype was detected ten times or more. The chain carries TRBV5-1 and TRBJ2-2, with TRBD2 matching over 8 bases. This CDR3 has 14 amino acids. CDR1 is SGHRS and CDR2 is YFSETQ in the germline V gene. V gave up 4 bases and J gave up 4 bases; unmatched junction bases: 3. CDR3 sequence (DNA): TGCGCCAGCAGCCCAGCGGGAGCCACCGGGGAGCTGTTTTTT. As protein: CASSPAGATGELFF.

This clonotype was counted at least ten times. This chain's CDR3 is CSVAGRLQETQYF. As DNA, the CDR3 is TGCAGCGTCGCCGGACGGCTTCAAGAGACCCAGTACTTC. The chain uses TRBV29-1 and TRBJ2-5; D remains unclear. V lost 6 bases, J lost 2 bases, and 13 bases lay in between. This CDR3 region has 13 residues. CDR1 is SQVTM and CDR2 is ANQGSEA in the germline V gene.

Concerning this clonotype: A much larger clone sits a single nucleotide away, making a read error possible. V and J are TRBV9 and TRBJ1-4; D perhaps matches TRBD1 (5 bases). The CDR3 loop spans 16 amino acids. V lost 0 bases and J 9 bases, leaving 18 bases between the germline ends. Germline values: CDR1 SGDLS, CDR2 YYNGEE. The CDR3: CASSVGRAQSNKKLFF. The CDR3 DNA is TGTGCCAGCAGCGTAGGCAGGGCCCAGAGTAACAAAAAACTGTTTTTT.

This clonotype was observed at least ten times. V is TRBV7-6 and J is TRBJ2-2; D is unclear. The germline V gene encodes CDR1 SGHVS and CDR2 FNYEAQ. V lost 4 bases, J lost 0 bases, and 15 bases lay in between. The CDR3 sequence is 17 residues long. CDR3 amino acids: CASSYTWAITNTGELFF. CDR3 in DNA: TGTGCCAGCAGCTACACGTGGGCCATAACGAACACCGGGGAGCTGTTTTTT.

Regarding this clonotype: Being one base from a much bigger clone, this may be a read error. This chain joins TRBV3-1 and TRBJ2-1; unclear D gene. CDR1 is LGHDT, CDR2 YNNKEL, per germline (reference sequence). Trimming left V 5 bases short and J 4 bases short, with 9 bases between. The CDR3 has 13 amino acids. CDR3 sequence (DNA): TGTGCCAGCAGCAAATTCACTTACAATGAGCAGTTCTTC. It yields the protein CASSKFTYNEQFF.

CDR3 residues: CSARGRTGRDEQYF. In DNA, the CDR3 is TGCAGTGCTAGGGGTCGGACAGGGCGCGACGAGCAGTACTTC. The rearrangement links TRBV20-1 to TRBJ2-7, with 8 bases that match TRBD1. J was trimmed by 5 bases and V by 3 bases; bases with no gene match: 9. The CDR3 has 14 amino acids. Germline values: CDR1 DFQATT, CDR2 SNEGSKA (reference sequence).

This clonotype was counted ten times or more. The V gene is TRBV5-1, the J gene TRBJ2-1, with 7 bases identical to TRBD2. Germline CDR1 SGHRS, CDR2 YFSETQ. The CDR3 is 17 amino acids. Losses at the gene ends were 3 bases for V and 0 bases for J; bases not matched to a gene: 9. CDR3 residues: CASSWVREPISYNEQFF. The DNA for the CDR3 is TGCGCCAGCAGCTGGGTGCGGGAGCCGATCTCCTACAATGAGCAGTTCTTC.

The table lists this clonotype with many counts. This sequence joins TRBV6-1 and TRBJ2-7, with unresolved D. Germline V CDR1 and CDR2: MNHNS, SASEGT. Deletions cut 2 bases from V and 6 bases from J, with 11 bases between. CDR3 length: 13 amino acids. This CDR3 reads CASSELGISEQYF. The CDR3 DNA sequence: TGTGCCAGCAGTGAACTGGGGATAAGCGAGCAGTACTTC.

This chain joins TRBV6-5 and TRBJ2-4, with TRBD1 matching over 9 bases. J gave up 0 bases and V 6 bases, and 0 bases lay outside the gene matches. CDR1 MNHEY and CDR2 SVGAGI come from the germline V gene. This CDR3 is built from 14 residues. CDR3 DNA: TGTGCCAGCAGGGACAGGGGAGCCAAAAACATTCAGTACTTC. Translating it yields CASRDRGAKNIQYF.

The genes are TRBV11-2 and TRBJ2-1; weak D call: TRBD1 (5 bases). The V and J ends lost 0 bases and 8 bases respectively, with 11 bases between them. Germline-derived CDR1 and CDR2 are SGHAT and FQNNGV. The CDR3 is 14 amino acids. CDR3 bases: TGTGCCAGCAGCTTAGATCAGGGTCGGGATGAGCAGTTCTTC. This codes for CASSLDQGRDEQFF.

This clonotype was seen a single time. V gene TRBV11-3 combines with J gene TRBJ2-7, with 11 bases identical to TRBD1. V lost 4 bases and J lost 1; bases outside the gene matches: 3. Germline V gene data show CDR1 as SGHNT and CDR2 as YENEEA. The CDR3 is 15 residues long. The CDR3 spells CASSSDRGLSYEQYF. DNA of the CDR3: TGTGCCAGCAGCTCGGACAGGGGGCTATCCTACGAGCAGTACTTC.

The table lists this clonotype with many counts. The chain recombines TRBV9 with TRBJ1-2, with 8 bases matching TRBD1. Germline CDR1 is SGDLS and CDR2 is YYNGEE. After removal of 6 bases from V and 1 base from J, the junction contained 8 bases not matched to a gene. There are 15 residues in the CDR3. The CDR3 coding sequence is TGTGCCAGCACCGAAACAGGGGGATTTAACTATGGCTACACCTTC. Encoded protein: CASTETGGFNYGYTF.

This clonotype was recorded many times. V gene TRBV19 combines with J gene TRBJ1-5; the D gene is possibly TRBD1 (5 bases). Germline CDR1 is LNHDA and CDR2 is SQIVND (reference sequence). The V end was cut by 3 bases, the J end by 0 bases, with 12 bases between. The CDR3 totals 16 residues. This chain's CDR3 is CASSIRGGTSNQPQHF. In DNA form, the CDR3 reads TGTGCCAGTAGTATCCGGGGGGGGACTAGCAATCAGCCCCAGCATTTT.